Listed here is a single T cell receptor beta chain. This clone was counted once. Its antigen target is currently unknown. There are no base qualities to consult, and no much larger clone falls within one base. This entry comes from a study of shared clonotypes between healthy human individuals (TCRdb year 2020). Notes on the research overall: The cohort comprised two women and a few men aged 18 to 49 years. Between about 0.8 and 9 billion PBMCs per donor were obtained by leukapheresis. Libraries were prepared and TCR repertoires were sequenced by different laboratories using diverse techniques, in order to increase sequencing depth and limit assay-specific biases. For each donor, CD4 naive and CD4 memory were each given three plates, CD8 naive was given two plates, and CD8 memory was given one plate. The study deeply sequenced blood TCR repertoires of five healthy adults to estimate repertoire size and the extent of clonotype sharing between individuals. Study-wide findings and limitations: Higher generation probabilities were observed for clonotypes shared by all four sorted-subset donors than for non-shared clonotypes. Naive subsets generally had larger estimated clonotype richness than memory subsets did. The genetic and exposure-history diversity represented was limited by the small number of donors. Based on pairwise subsampling, the degree of clonotype sharing among donors was expected to be affected by sequencing depth. Only blood was sampled, and tissue TCR repertoires likely differ from those in blood. Even with the large sequencing depth, rarefaction of the sorted-subset datasets indicated that sequencing was incomplete. Sharing across four donors was observed for around 5% of naive CD4, 3% to 3.5% of naive CD8, 2.3% of memory CD4, and roughly 0.43% of memory CD8 clonotypes.

CD8 naive samples were obtained by positive selection for CCR7 among CD45RO-negative cells, yielding a CD45RA+CCR7+ population from which TemRA cells were excluded. The donors were healthy, HIV-negative adults who had no recently reported acute infections or vaccinations. Every donor was a Caucasian adult living in Nashville, Tennessee, USA. Blood was collected by leukapheresis, and PBMCs were isolated by Ficoll-Histopaque density gradient centrifugation and then cryopreserved in liquid nitrogen vapor phase. Purity and quantity of every magnetically sorted T cell population were checked by analytical flow cytometry. Genomic DNA was isolated from each sorted fraction and quantified by UV absorbance on a Nanodrop 2000c. The junction shows trimming of 6 bases on V and 8 bases on J, and the gene matches do not reach 6 bases of it. The germline V gene gives CDR1 as SNHLY and CDR2 as FYNNEI. The CDR3 numbers 14 residues from cysteine through phenylalanine. This entry keeps only the CDR3 DNA: 42 bases, framed from base 1.

Using the deep immunoSEQ assay, TCR CDR3 regions were amplified from genomic DNA by multiplex PCR. For each cell subset, the extracted genomic DNA was distributed evenly across all wells of several immunoSEQ 96-well plates, and each plate served as one replicate. Each replicate PCR for sorted subsets received 200 ng genomic DNA, equal to tens of thousands of T cell genomes. The purified libraries were quantified using a Qubit 3.0 fluorometer, sized with a Bioanalyzer 2100, and then quantified again using the KAPA Library Quantification kit. Every immunoSEQ 96-well plate was sequenced on a separate single-read 150-cycle Illumina NextSeq 550 flow cell. As for how the authors treated the data: Because the immunoSEQ output included only junctional sequences and no quality scores, the filtering could not be the same as the filtering used for full-length reads. Sequences were annotated with PyIR, a Python wrapper for IgBLAST v1.9, using IMGT germline references to assign V/J genes and CDR3. Reads were removed for weak V/J assignments (E-value above 1e-6), missing CDR3, stop codons, out-of-frame junctions, or ambiguous translated residues. A V3J clonotype was defined by an identical inferred V gene, J gene, and CDR3 amino acid sequence. The percentage overlap between two repertoires was calculated by dividing the number of shared unique clonotypes by the size of the smaller repertoire. Three approaches were used to assess repertoire richness: RTK rarefaction, the Chao1 estimator, and Recon v2.1 estimates of unobserved clonotypes. OLGA was used to compute generation probabilities for all TCRbeta clonotypes that the gDNA method yielded from a few donors. In TCRdb, the immuneACCESS table is reduced to in-frame sequences with V and J assigned. These tables do not hold every clone; where another copy was compared, an unresolved V gene accounts for under half, and the others remain unexplained. The D gene and trimming were derived from the DNA, and the V and J assignments and clone size from that table. This sample gives hundreds of thousands of clones in total; roughly 95% of them show up just once. The ten largest clones represent about 0.11% of the sample.

Sequences were obtained from naive CD8+ T cells sorted from blood. Read against the paper, the sample's cell subset or site label means: CD45RA+CCR7+. The TCR sequence derives from a woman in her twenties or thirties in good health. The chain couples TRBV2 to TRBJ1-4; 10 bases in the middle match TRBD1. The DNA sequence follows: TGTGCCAGCAGAGCGACAGGGGGCGACGAAAAACTGTTTTTT. This translates into CASRATGGDEKLFF.